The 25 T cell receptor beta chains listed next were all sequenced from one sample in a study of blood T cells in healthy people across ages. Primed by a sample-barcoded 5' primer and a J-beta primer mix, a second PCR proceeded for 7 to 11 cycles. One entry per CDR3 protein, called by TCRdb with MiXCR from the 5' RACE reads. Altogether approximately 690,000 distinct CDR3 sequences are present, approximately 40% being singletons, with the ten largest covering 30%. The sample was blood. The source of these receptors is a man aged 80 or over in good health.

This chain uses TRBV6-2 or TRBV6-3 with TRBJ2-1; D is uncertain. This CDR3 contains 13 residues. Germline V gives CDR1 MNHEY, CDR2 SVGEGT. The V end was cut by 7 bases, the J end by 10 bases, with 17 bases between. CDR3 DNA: TGTGCCAGCACGAAAAGACAAGGGTACGAGCAGTTCTTC. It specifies CASTKRQGYEQFF.

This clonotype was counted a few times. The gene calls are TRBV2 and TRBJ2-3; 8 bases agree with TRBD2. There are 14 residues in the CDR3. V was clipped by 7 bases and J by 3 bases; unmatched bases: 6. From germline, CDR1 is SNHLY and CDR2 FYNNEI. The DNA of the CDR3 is TGTGCCAGCAAAGAACTAGCGGCGACAGATACGCAGTATTTT. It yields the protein CASKELAATDTQYF.

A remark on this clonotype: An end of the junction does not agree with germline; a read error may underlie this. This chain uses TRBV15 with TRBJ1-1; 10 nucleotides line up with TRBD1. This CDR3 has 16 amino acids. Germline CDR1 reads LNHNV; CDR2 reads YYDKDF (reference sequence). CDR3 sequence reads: CVTSRDPGQGIKGAFF. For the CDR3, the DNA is TGTGTCACCAGCAGAGATCCGGGACAGGGGATAAAGGGGGCTTTCTTT.

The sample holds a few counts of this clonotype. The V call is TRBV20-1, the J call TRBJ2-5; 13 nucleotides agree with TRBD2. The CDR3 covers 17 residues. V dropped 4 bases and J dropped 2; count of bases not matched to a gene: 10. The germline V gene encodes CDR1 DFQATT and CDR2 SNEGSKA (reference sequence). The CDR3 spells CSAMPGLAGFLQETQYF. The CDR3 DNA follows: TGCAGTGCTATGCCGGGACTAGCGGGATTCCTGCAAGAGACCCAGTACTTC.

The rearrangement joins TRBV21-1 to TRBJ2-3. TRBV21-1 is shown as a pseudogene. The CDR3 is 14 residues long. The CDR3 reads CASSNGSSEDTQYF. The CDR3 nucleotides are TGTGCCAGCAGCAATGGTAGTTCTGAGGATACGCAGTATTTT.

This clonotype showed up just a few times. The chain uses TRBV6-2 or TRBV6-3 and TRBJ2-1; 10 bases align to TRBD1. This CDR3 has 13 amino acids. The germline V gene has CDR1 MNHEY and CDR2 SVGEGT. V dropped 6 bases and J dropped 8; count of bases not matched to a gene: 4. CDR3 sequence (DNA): TGTGCCAGCAGGGGGACAGGGGAGGATGAGCAGTTCTTC. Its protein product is CASRGTGEDEQFF.

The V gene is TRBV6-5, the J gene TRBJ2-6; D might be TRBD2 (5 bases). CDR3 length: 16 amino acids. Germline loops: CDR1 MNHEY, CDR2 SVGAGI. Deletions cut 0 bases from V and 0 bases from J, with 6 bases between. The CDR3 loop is CASSYSEASGANVLTF. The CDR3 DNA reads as TGTGCCAGCAGTTACTCGGAGGCCTCTGGGGCCAACGTCCTGACTTTC.

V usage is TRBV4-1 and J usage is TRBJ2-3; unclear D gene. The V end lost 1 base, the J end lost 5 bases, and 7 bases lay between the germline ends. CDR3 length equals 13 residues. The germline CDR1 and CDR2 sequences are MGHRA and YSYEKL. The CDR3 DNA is TGCGCCAGCAGCCAAGTTACCGGAGATACGCAGTATTTT. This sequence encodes CASSQVTGDTQYF.

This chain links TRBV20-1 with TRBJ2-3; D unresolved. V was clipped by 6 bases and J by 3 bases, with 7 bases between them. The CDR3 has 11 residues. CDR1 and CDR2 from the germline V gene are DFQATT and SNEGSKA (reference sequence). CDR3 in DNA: TGCAGTGCCCACGTAACAGATACGCAGTATTTT. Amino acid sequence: CSAHVTDTQYF.

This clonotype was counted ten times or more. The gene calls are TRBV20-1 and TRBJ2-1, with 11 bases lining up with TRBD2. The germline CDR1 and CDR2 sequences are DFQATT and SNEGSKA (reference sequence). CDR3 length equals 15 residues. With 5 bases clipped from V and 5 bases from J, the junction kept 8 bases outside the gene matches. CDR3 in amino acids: CSAGVAGGTHNEQFF. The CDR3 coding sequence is TGCAGTGCTGGGGTAGCGGGGGGGACCCACAATGAGCAGTTCTTC.

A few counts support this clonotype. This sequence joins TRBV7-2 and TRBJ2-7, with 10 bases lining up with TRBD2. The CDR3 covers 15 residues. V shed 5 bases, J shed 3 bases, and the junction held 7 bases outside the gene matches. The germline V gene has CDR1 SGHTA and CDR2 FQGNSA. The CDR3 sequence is CASSRSGLADYEQYF. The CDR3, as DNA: TGTGCCAGCAGCCGCTCTGGACTAGCGGACTACGAGCAGTACTTC.

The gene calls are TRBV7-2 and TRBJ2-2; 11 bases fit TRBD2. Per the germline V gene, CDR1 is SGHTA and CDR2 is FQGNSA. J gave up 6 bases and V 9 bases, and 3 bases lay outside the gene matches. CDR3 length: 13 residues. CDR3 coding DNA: TGTGCCAGTAGCGGGAGGGCCGCCGGGGAGCTGTTTTTT. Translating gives CASSGRAAGELFF. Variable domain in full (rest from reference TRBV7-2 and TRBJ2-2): GAGVSQSPSNKVTEKGKDVELRCDPISGHTALYWYRQSLGQGLEFLIYFQGNSAPDKSGLPSDRFSAERTGGSVSTLTIQRTQQEDSAVYLCASSGRAAGELFFGEGSRLTVL.

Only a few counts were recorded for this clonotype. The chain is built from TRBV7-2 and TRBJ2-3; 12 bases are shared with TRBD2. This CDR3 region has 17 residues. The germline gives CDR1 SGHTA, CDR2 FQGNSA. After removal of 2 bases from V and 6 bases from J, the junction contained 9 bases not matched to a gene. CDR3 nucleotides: TGTGCCAGCAGCTTAACCACTAGCGGGAGGCTTACGGATACGCAGTATTTT. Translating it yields CASSLTTSGRLTDTQYF.

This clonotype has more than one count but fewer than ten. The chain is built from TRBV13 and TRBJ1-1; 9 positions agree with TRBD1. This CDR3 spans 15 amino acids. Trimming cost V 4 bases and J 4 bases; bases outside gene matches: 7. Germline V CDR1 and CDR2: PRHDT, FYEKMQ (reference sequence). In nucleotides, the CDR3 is TGTGCCAGCAGCTCACAGGGGGCACTGGGCACTGAAGCTTTCTTT. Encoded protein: CASSSQGALGTEAFF.

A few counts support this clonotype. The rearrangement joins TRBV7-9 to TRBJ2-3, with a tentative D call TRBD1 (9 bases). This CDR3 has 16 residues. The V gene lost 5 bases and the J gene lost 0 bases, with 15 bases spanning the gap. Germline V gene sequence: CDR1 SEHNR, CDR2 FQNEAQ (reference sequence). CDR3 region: CASSPGGTGSTDTQYF. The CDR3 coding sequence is TGTGCCAGCAGCCCGGGAGGGACAGGGAGCACAGATACGCAGTATTTT. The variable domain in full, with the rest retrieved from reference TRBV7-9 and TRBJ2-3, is DTGVSQNPRHKITKRGQNVTFRCDPISEHNRLYWYRQTLGQGPEFLTYFQNEAQLEKSRLLSDRFSAERPKGSFSTLEIQRTEQGDSAMYLCASSPGGTGSTDTQYFGPGTRLTVL.

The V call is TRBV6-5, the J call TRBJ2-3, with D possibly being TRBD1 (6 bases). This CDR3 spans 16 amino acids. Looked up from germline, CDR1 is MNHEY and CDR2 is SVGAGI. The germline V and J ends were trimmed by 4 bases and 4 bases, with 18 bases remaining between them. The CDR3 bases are TGTGCCAGCAGTTCCTGGGACAATCGAGGGGCAGATACGCAGTATTTT. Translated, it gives CASSSWDNRGADTQYF.

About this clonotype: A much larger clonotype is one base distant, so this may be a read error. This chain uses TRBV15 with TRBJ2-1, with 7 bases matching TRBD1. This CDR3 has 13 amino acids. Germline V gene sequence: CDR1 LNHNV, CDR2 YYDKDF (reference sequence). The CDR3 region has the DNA TGTGCCACCGAGACAGGGTCGTACAATGGGCAGTTCTTC. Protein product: CATETGSYNGQFF.

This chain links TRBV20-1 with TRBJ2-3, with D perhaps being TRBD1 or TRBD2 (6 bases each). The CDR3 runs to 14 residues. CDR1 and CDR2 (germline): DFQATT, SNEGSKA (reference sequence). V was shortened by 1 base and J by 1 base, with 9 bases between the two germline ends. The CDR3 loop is CSARGGAGTDTQYF. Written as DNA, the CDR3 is TGCAGTGCTAGAGGGGGGGCGGGCACAGATACGCAGTATTTT.

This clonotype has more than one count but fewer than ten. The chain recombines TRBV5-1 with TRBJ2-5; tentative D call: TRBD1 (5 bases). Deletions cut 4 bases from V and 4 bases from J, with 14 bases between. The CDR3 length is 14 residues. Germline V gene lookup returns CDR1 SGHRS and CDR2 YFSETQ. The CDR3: CASSSQGQTETQYF. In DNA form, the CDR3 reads TGCGCCAGCAGCAGCCAGGGCCAAACAGAGACCCAGTACTTC.

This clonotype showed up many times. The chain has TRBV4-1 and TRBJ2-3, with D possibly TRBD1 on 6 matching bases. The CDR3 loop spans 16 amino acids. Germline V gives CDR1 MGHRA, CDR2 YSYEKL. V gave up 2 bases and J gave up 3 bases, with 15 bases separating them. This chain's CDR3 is CASSQNPGAGTDTQYF. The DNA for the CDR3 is TGCGCCAGCAGCCAAAATCCAGGGGCTGGTACAGATACGCAGTATTTT.

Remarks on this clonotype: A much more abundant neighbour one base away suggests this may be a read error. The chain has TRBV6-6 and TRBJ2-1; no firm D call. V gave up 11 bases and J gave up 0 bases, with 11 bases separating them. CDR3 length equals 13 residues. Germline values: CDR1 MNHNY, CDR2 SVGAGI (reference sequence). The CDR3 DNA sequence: TGTGCCTACTCACGGTACTCCTACAATGAGCAGTTCTTC. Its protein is CAYSRYSYNEQFF.

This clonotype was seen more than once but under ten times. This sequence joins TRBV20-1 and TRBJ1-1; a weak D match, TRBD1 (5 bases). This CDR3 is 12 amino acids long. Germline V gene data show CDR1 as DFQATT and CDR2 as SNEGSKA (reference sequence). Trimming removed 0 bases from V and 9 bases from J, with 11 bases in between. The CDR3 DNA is TGCAGTGCTAGAGATAGGCTGGGACAAGCTTTCTTT. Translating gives CSARDRLGQAFF.

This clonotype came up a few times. CDR3 protein: CASSVDLAGGRTETQYF. In nucleotides, the CDR3 is TGTGCCAGCAGCGTAGATCTAGCGGGAGGGAGGACGGAGACCCAGTACTTC. The chain combines TRBV9 with TRBJ2-5; 12 nucleotides agree with TRBD2. With V trimmed by 0 bases and J by 5 bases, 8 bases remained unmatched. Germline assignment: CDR1 SGDLS and CDR2 YYNGEE. CDR3 size: 17 residues.

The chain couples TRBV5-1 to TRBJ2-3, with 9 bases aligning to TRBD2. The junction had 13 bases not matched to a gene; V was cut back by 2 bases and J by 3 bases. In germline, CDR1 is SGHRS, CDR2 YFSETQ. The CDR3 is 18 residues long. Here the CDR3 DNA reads TGCGCCAGCAGCTTCGGACTAGCGTCGGGTCGTCGTACAGATACGCAGTATTTT. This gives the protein CASSFGLASGRRTDTQYF.

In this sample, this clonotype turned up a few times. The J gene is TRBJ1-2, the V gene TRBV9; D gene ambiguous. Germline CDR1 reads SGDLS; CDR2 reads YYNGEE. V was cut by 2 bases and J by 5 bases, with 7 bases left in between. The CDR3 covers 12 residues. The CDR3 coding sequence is TGTGCCAGCAGCGTGGGTAGTTATGGCTACACCTTC. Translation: CASSVGSYGYTF.